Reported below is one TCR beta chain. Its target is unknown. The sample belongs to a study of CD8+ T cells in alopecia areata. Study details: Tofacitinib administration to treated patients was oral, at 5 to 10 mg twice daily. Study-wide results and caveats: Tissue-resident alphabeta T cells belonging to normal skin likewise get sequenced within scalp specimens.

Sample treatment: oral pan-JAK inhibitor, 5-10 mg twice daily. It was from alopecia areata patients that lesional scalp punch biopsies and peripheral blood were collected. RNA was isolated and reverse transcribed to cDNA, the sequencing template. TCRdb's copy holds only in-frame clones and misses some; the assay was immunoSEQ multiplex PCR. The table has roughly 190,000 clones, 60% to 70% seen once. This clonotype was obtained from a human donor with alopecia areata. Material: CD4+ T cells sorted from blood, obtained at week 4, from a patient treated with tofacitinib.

Written as DNA, the CDR3 is TGCGCCAGCAGCTTGGTTCCGGCGACCAGTAATTCACCCCTCCACTTT. It encodes CASSLVPATSNSPLHF. The chain combines TRBV5-1 with TRBJ1-6; unclear D gene. Germline CDR1 is SGHRS and CDR2 is YFSETQ. V shed 0 bases and J shed 6 bases, with 13 bases lying between them. This CDR3 has 16 amino acids.